The 4 T cell receptor beta chains below all came from one sample that was sequenced in a study of metastatic and nonmetastatic thyroid tumors. Before thyroid surgery, none of the patients had received any treatment. TCRdb ran MiXCR on the PCR reads. Of approximately 30,000 clones in the sample, 15% to 20% were seen once. Specimen: blood. These receptors originate from a female donor with papillary thyroid cancer or a benign thyroid nodule (not recorded which). Some clones in this sample may be carry-over from other donors' samples.

This clone was detected ten times or more. The chain has TRBV20-1 and TRBJ1-2, with 7 positions matching TRBD1. CDR3 size: 11 residues. Per germline, CDR1 DFQATT and CDR2 SNEGSKA (reference sequence). V lost 3 bases to trimming and J lost 10 bases; unmatched junction nucleotides: 5. CDR3 sequence: CSASTGEVYTF. The CDR3 nucleotides are TGCAGTGCTAGCACAGGGGAGGTCTACACCTTC.

This clone has a handful of counts. The chain couples TRBV6-4 to TRBJ1-1; D remains unclear. Looked up from germline, CDR1 is MRHNA and CDR2 is SNTAGT. Trimming shortened V by 6 bases and J by 1 base, and 9 bases separated the two germline ends. The CDR3 contains 13 residues. The CDR3, as DNA: TGTGCCAGCAGCACGGAGTGGAACACTGAAGCTTTCTTT. Translating gives CASSTEWNTEAFF.

The rearrangement uses TRBV2 and TRBJ1-3; D remains unclear. Germline lookup yields CDR1 SNHLY and CDR2 FYNNEI. With 7 bases removed from V and 4 bases from J, the gap between germline ends came to 17 bases. The CDR3 is 15 amino acids. CDR3 nucleotide sequence: TGTGCCAGCACTAATGGACCGACTTCGGGAAACACCATATATTTT. Its protein is CASTNGPTSGNTIYF.

This clone was seen many times. This rearrangement joins TRBV2 to TRBJ2-5; D not resolved. CDR1 and CDR2 from the germline V gene are SNHLY and FYNNEI. Trimming removed 0 bases from V and 8 bases from J, with 16 bases in between. The CDR3 is 15 residues long. CDR3 sequence (DNA): TGTGCCAGCAGTGAAGCGAACAGATTTGAAACTACCCAGTACTTC. This gives the protein CASSEANRFETTQYF.